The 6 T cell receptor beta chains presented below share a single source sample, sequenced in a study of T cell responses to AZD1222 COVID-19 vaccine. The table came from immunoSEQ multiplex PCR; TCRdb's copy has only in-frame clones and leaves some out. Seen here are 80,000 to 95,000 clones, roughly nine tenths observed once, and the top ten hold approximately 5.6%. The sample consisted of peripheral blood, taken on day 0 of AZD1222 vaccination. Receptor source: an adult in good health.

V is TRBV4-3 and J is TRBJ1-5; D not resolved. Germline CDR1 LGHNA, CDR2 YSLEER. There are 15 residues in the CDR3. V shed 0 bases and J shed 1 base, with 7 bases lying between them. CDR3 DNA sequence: TGCGCCAGCAGCCAAGAGTGGCGCAGCAATCAGCCCCAGCATTTT. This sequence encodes CASSQEWRSNQPQHF.

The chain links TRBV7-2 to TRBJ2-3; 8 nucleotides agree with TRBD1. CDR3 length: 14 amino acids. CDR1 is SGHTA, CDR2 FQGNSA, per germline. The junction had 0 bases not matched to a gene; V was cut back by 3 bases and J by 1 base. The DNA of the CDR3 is TGTGCCAGCAGCTTGACAGGGGGCACAGATACGCAGTATTTT. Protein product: CASSLTGGTDTQYF.

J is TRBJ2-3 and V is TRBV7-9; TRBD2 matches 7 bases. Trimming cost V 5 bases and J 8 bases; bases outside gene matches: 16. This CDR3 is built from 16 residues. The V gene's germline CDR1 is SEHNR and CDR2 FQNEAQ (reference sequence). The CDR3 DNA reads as TGTGCCAGCAGCAATAACCGGGACTACCTTCGGGGTACGCAGTATTTT. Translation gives CASSNNRDYLRGTQYF.

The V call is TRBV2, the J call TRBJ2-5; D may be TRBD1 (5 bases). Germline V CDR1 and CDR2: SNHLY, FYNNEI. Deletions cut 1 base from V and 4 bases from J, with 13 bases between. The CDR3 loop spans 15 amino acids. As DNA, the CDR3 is TGTGCCAGCAGTGAAGGCACAGGCTACCCAGAGACCCAGTACTTC. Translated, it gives CASSEGTGYPETQYF.

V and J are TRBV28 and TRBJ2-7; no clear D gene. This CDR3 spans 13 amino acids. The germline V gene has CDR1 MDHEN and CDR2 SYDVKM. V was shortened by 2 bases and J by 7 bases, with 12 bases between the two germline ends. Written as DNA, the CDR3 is TGTGCCAGCAGTTTAAAGTCGCCTAAAGAGCAGTACTTC. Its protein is CASSLKSPKEQYF. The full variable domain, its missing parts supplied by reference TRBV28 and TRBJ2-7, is DVKVTQSSRYLVKRTGEKVFLECVQDMDHENMFWYRQDPGLGLRLIYFSYDVKMKEKGDIPEGYSVSREKKERFSLILESASTNQTSMYLCASSLKSPKEQYFGPGTRLTVT.

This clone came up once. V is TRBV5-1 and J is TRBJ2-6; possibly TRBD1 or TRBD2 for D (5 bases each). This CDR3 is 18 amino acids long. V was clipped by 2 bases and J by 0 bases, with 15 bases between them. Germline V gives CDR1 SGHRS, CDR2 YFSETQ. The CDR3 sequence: CASSFRGVHNSGANVLTF. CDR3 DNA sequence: TGCGCCAGCAGCTTTAGAGGGGTCCACAACTCTGGGGCCAACGTCCTGACTTTC.